The next 26 T cell receptor beta chains were all read from a single sample in a study of blood T cell repertoires in COVID-19. TCRdb keeps only in-frame clones here, not all; method: immunoSEQ multiplex PCR. This sample yields some 290,000 clones, of which just over 90% are seen a single time; 2% to 2.5% belongs to the top ten. Input material: PBMCs or T cells enriched from blood (not recorded which). The receptors shown here come from a middle-aged woman with acute COVID-19.

The CDR3 is CASSPGDSQLRPLHF. Written as DNA, the CDR3 is TGTGCCAGCAGTCCCGGGGACAGCCAGCTAAGGCCCCTCCACTTT. This chain connects TRBV6-5 to TRBJ1-6, with 7 bases identical to TRBD1. The CDR3 runs to 15 residues. The V gene's germline CDR1 is MNHEY and CDR2 SVGAGI. With 5 bases clipped from V and 13 bases from J, the junction kept 14 bases outside the gene matches.

The chain carries TRBV29-1 and TRBJ2-5; 8 nucleotides align to TRBD2. V shed 7 bases, J shed 5 bases, and the junction held 12 bases outside the gene matches. This CDR3 has 14 residues. The germline gives CDR1 SQVTM, CDR2 ANQGSEA. The CDR3 DNA follows: TGCAGCGGAATAGCGGGGCCGCGTTCGGAGACCCAGTACTTC. Translated: CSGIAGPRSETQYF.

This clone was seen only once. V and J are TRBV7-8 and TRBJ2-7; TRBD2 matches 10 bases. This CDR3 region has 16 residues. V trimming: 0 bases; J trimming: 6 bases; junction bases outside the gene matches: 8. Germline CDR1 SGHVS, CDR2 FQNEAQ. Written as DNA, the CDR3 is TGTGCCAGCAGCTTAGCTCTAGCGGGAGCTCGTCTCGAGCAGTACTTC. This gives the protein CASSLALAGARLEQYF. The full variable domain, with the rest looked up from reference TRBV7-8 and TRBJ2-7, is GAGVSQSPRYKVAKRGQDVALRCDPISGHVSLFWYQQALGQGPEFLTYFQNEAQLDKSGLPSDRFFAERPEGSVSTLKIQRTQQEDSAVYLCASSLALAGARLEQYFGPGTRLTVT.

This clone was observed once. The V and J genes are TRBV29-1 and TRBJ2-7; a weak D match, TRBD2 (5 bases). Germline V gives CDR1 SQVTM, CDR2 ANQGSEA. V gave up 5 bases and J gave up 3 bases, with 11 bases separating them. The CDR3 covers 12 residues. This CDR3 is CSVQEDSYEQYF. As DNA, the CDR3 is TGCAGCGTTCAGGAGGATAGCTACGAGCAGTACTTC.

This clone was found a few times. The chain combines TRBV3-1 (or the pseudogene TRBV3-2) with TRBJ2-2, with 8 bases that match TRBD2. Trimming at V came to 7 bases and at J to 0 bases, leaving 7 bases not matched to a gene. CDR1 and CDR2 from the germline V gene are LGHDT and YNNKEL (reference sequence). The CDR3 is made up of 16 amino acids. CDR3 residues: CASNGHGGANTGELFF. DNA of the CDR3: TGTGCCAGCAATGGCCACGGGGGGGCGAACACCGGGGAGCTGTTTTTT.

The genes are TRBV6-1 and TRBJ2-5; 11 nucleotides line up with TRBD2. The trim removed 2 bases at V and 2 bases at J, leaving 7 bases unmatched. This CDR3 is 17 amino acids long. Germline assignment: CDR1 MNHNS and CDR2 SASEGT. The CDR3 loop is CASSEMLAGGKQETQYF. As DNA, the CDR3 is TGTGCCAGCAGTGAAATGCTAGCGGGGGGAAAGCAAGAGACCCAGTACTTC.

The V and J genes are TRBV7-2 and TRBJ2-5, with 8 bases aligning to TRBD2. This CDR3 region has 17 residues. Germline CDR1 reads SGHTA; CDR2 reads FQGNSA. V was pared by 5 bases and J by 1 base, with 12 bases of the junction left unmatched. CDR3 DNA: TGTGCCAGCAGCCTGACGCCCCTACTAGCGGCCCAAGAGACCCAGTACTTC. This sequence encodes CASSLTPLLAAQETQYF.

This sequence joins TRBV10-3 and TRBJ2-5, with a tentative D call TRBD1 (6 bases). This CDR3 is 14 amino acids long. The germline gives CDR1 ENHRY, CDR2 SYGVKD. The V end lost 3 bases, the J end lost 2 bases, and 10 bases lay between the germline ends. CDR3 in amino acids: CAISDETGQETQYF. The CDR3 nucleotides are TGTGCCATCAGTGATGAGACAGGACAAGAGACCCAGTACTTC.

The V call is TRBV4-1, the J call TRBJ2-3; 9 positions match TRBD2. The CDR3 runs to 16 residues. CDR1 and CDR2 from the germline V gene are MGHRA and YSYEKL. Trimming cost V 6 bases and J 5 bases; bases outside gene matches: 12. The chain's CDR3 is CASSLAGTTTGDTQYF. CDR3 DNA: TGCGCCAGCAGTCTAGCGGGAACTACAACAGGAGATACGCAGTATTTT.

The chain has TRBV14 and TRBJ2-3; no definite D call. Trimming removed 4 bases at V and 7 bases at J, with 9 bases between. CDR1 and CDR2 (germline): SGHDN, FVKESK. CDR3 size: 12 residues. CDR3 DNA sequence: TGTGCCAGCAGCCCGACTCCTTATACGCAGTATTTT. Translating it yields CASSPTPYTQYF.

This chain links TRBV5-8 with TRBJ2-5; 7 bases map to TRBD2. The CDR3 is made up of 17 amino acids. The junction had 13 bases not matched to a gene; V was cut back by 4 bases and J by 1 base. Looked up from germline, CDR1 is SGHTS and CDR2 is YDEGEE. The CDR3 loop reads CASSAGLAGLLQETQYF. The DNA of the CDR3 is TGTGCCAGCAGCGCCGGTTTAGCGGGCCTTCTCCAAGAGACCCAGTACTTC.

This chain uses TRBV7-9 with TRBJ2-7; maybe TRBD2 (6 bases). With 4 bases removed from V and 2 bases from J, the gap between germline ends came to 9 bases. Germline V gene data show CDR1 as SEHNR and CDR2 as FQNEAQ (reference sequence). CDR3 size: 13 residues. DNA for the CDR3: TGTGCCAGCAGCTCCGGGAGAGCCTACGAGCAGTACTTC. This encodes CASSSGRAYEQYF.

The chain combines TRBV5-6 with TRBJ2-3; 8 positions match TRBD2. The V segment lost 1 base and the J segment 1 base; nucleotides outside the gene matches: 2. The length of the CDR3 is 15 residues. Germline-derived CDR1 and CDR2 are SGHDT and YYEEEE. CDR3 sequence (DNA): TGTGCCAGCAGCTTGAGCGGGGGCGGCACAGATACGCAGTATTTT. It yields the protein CASSLSGGGTDTQYF.

The J gene is TRBJ1-1, the V gene TRBV5-1, with TRBD1 matching 9 bases. V shed 3 bases and J 5 bases; nucleotides not matched to a gene: 8. Per the germline V gene, CDR1 is SGHRS and CDR2 is YFSETQ. The CDR3 covers 15 residues. CDR3 residues: CASSSGQGSVTEAFF. As DNA, the CDR3 is TGCGCCAGCAGCTCGGGACAGGGAAGTGTGACTGAAGCTTTCTTT.

V is TRBV7-9 and J is TRBJ2-2; D may be TRBD1 (6 bases). V lost 0 bases to trimming and J lost 7 bases, with 9 bases between them. This CDR3 is 14 amino acids long. Germline-derived CDR1 and CDR2 are SEHNR and FQNEAQ (reference sequence). CDR3 in amino acids: CASSLARGSGELFF. The CDR3 DNA is TGTGCCAGCAGCTTAGCCAGGGGAAGCGGGGAGCTGTTTTTT.

The chain carries TRBV30 and TRBJ1-2; 8 bases agree with TRBD1. Trimming removed 2 bases from V and 12 bases from J; junction bases left unmatched: 5. The CDR3 runs 11 residues. Germline CDR1 is GTSNPN and CDR2 is SVGIG (reference sequence). CDR3 sequence reads: CAWSRQGSHTF. The CDR3 region has the DNA TGTGCCTGGAGTAGACAGGGGTCTCACACCTTC.

The chain carries TRBV5-1 and TRBJ1-1; D is ambiguous. The CDR3 is 12 amino acids. Trimming took off 1 base at V and 10 bases at J, with 11 bases between the two ends. The V gene's germline CDR1 is SGHRS and CDR2 YFSETQ. The CDR3 spells CASSLYGEGAFF. As DNA, the CDR3 is TGCGCCAGCAGCTTGTACGGCGAGGGAGCTTTCTTT.

The chain recombines TRBV4-1 with TRBJ1-2, with TRBD1 identical over 7 bases. Losses at the gene ends were 2 bases for V and 4 bases for J; bases not matched to a gene: 7. CDR3 length: 15 amino acids. CDR1 is MGHRA, CDR2 YSYEKL, per germline. The CDR3 sequence: CASSQPGQTLYGYTF. In DNA, the CDR3 is TGCGCCAGCAGCCAACCGGGACAGACTCTCTATGGCTACACCTTC.

V and J are TRBV29-1 and TRBJ2-5; D remains ambiguous. V shed 3 bases and J shed 9 bases, with 8 bases lying between them. CDR3 size: 10 residues. Per the germline V gene, CDR1 is SQVTM and CDR2 is ANQGSEA. The CDR3 DNA reads TGCAGCGTTGACTCGTCGGCCCAGTACTTC. Protein sequence: CSVDSSAQYF.

The chain combines TRBV28 with TRBJ2-2; the match to TRBD1 covers 8 bases. Trimming at V came to 4 bases and at J to 5 bases, leaving 6 bases not matched to a gene. This CDR3 region has 15 residues. The V gene's germline CDR1 is MDHEN and CDR2 SYDVKM. The CDR3 reads CASSSAGGSTGELFF. In DNA form, the CDR3 reads TGTGCCAGCAGTTCGGCAGGGGGCTCGACCGGGGAGCTGTTTTTT.

This chain links TRBV19 with TRBJ2-2, with TRBD1 as a possible D gene (5 bases). Trimming left V 3 bases short and J 5 bases short, with 10 bases between. The germline CDR1 and CDR2 sequences are LNHDA and SQIVND (reference sequence). The CDR3 is 14 amino acids. CDR3 sequence: CASSIVRGTGELFF. The DNA for the CDR3 is TGTGCCAGTAGTATTGTTAGGGGAACCGGGGAGCTGTTTTTT.

The chain links TRBV29-1 to TRBJ1-1; no reliable D call. The CDR3 covers 11 residues. The V and J ends lost 7 bases and 5 bases respectively, with 11 bases between them. The V gene's germline CDR1 is SQVTM and CDR2 ANQGSEA. The CDR3 region is CSGTRGTEAFF. In nucleotides, the CDR3 is TGCAGCGGGACGCGGGGTACTGAAGCTTTCTTT. Based on the CDR3 plus reference TRBV29-1 and TRBJ1-1, the full variable domain is SAVISQKPSRDICQRGTSLTIQCQVDSQVTMMFWYRQQPGQSLTLIATANQGSEATYESGFVIDKFPISRPNLTFSTLTVSNMSPEDSSIYLCSGTRGTEAFFGQGTRLTVV.

V is TRBV5-1 and J is TRBJ2-1; 7 bases align to TRBD1. Germline V gene data show CDR1 as SGHRS and CDR2 as YFSETQ. The J segment lost 2 bases and the V segment lost 3 bases, leaving 2 bases of the junction unmatched. The CDR3 consists of 14 residues. The CDR3: CASSWDSPYNEQFF. CDR3 coding DNA: TGCGCCAGCAGCTGGGACAGCCCCTACAATGAGCAGTTCTTC. The full variable domain, rest sourced from reference TRBV5-1 and TRBJ2-1, is KAGVTQTPRYLIKTRGQQVTLSCSPISGHRSVSWYQQTPGQGLQFLFEYFSETQRNKGNFPGRFSGRQFSNSRSEMNVSTLELGDSALYLCASSWDSPYNEQFFGPGTRLTVL.

The chain employs TRBV4-3 and TRBJ1-2; D is unresolved. The CDR3 covers 15 residues. Germline assignment: CDR1 LGHNA and CDR2 YSLEER. With 0 bases removed from V and 2 bases from J, the gap between germline ends came to 10 bases. CDR3 sequence (DNA): TGCGCCAGCAGCCAAGATTTAGCGGGGAACTATGGCTACACCTTC. Protein product: CASSQDLAGNYGYTF.

The gene calls are TRBV30 and TRBJ2-2, with 8 bases fitting TRBD1. V shed 4 bases, J shed 5 bases, and the junction held 3 bases outside the gene matches. The germline gives CDR1 GTSNPN, CDR2 SVGIG (reference sequence). This CDR3 spans 13 amino acids. CDR3 DNA: TGTGCCTGGACAGGGGGCAAAACCGGGGAGCTGTTTTTT. It specifies CAWTGGKTGELFF.

This chain links TRBV5-1 with TRBJ2-1; 9 nucleotides align to TRBD2. The CDR3 length is 17 residues. After removal of 0 bases from V and 3 bases from J, the junction contained 7 bases not matched to a gene. The germline V gene encodes CDR1 SGHRS and CDR2 YFSETQ. CDR3 sequence: CASSLVERGDIYNEQFF. The CDR3 nucleotides are TGCGCCAGCAGCTTGGTTGAGCGGGGGGACATCTACAATGAGCAGTTCTTC.